The entry below gives a single TCR beta chain sequence along with its context. Its antigen is unidentified. This sample stems from a study of post-analysis software for immune sequencing data. General study points: Among multiple sclerosis patients, normalized Chao1 diversity was significantly below that of controls. In patients, TRBV5-6, TRBV5-1 and TRBV20-1 belonged to four or five TRBV segments found more frequently than in controls. Strong same-batch co-clustering of samples appeared with F measure clustering.

Unique molecular identifiers featured in each of the TCR beta cDNA libraries. Each CDR3 protein is one row after TCRdb ran MiXCR on the PCR reads. The table has hundreds of thousands of distinct CDR3 sequences, about 32% seen once. CDR3 length equals 14 residues. Germline V gene sequence: CDR1 LGHDT, CDR2 YNNKEL (reference sequence). V lost 2 bases and J lost 1, with 8 bases in between. This receptor was taken from a girl aged 10-17 years with multiple sclerosis. The material sequenced was blood. The chain carries TRBV3-1 and TRBJ1-1, with D maybe TRBD1 (6 bases). The CDR3 DNA reads as TGTGCCAGCAGCCAAATGGACAGGAACACTGAAGCTTTCTTT. Encoded protein: CASSQMDRNTEAFF.